This passage covers 18 T cell receptor beta chains from one sample sequenced in a study of CD8 T cells in Susac syndrome. The authors reverse transcribed 0.5 to 1 ug RNA with random hexamers. Using its own MiXCR run on the immunoSEQ multiplex PCR reads, TCRdb lists one record per CDR3 protein. Altogether about 130,000 distinct CDR3 sequences are present, about 94% being singletons, with the ten largest covering over 0.065%. The sample taken for sequencing was CD4+ T cells from PBMCs. Receptors were obtained from a human donor in good health.

This clonotype has just a few counts. CDR3 residues: CASTPDRLNTEAFF. DNA of the CDR3: TGTGCCAGTACTCCAGACAGACTGAACACTGAAGCTTTCTTT. This rearrangement joins TRBV2 to TRBJ1-1, with a tentative D call TRBD1 (5 bases). CDR1 is SNHLY and CDR2 is FYNNEI in the germline V gene. V gave up 9 bases and J gave up 0 bases, with 14 bases separating them. The CDR3 spans 14 residues.

In nucleotides, the CDR3 is TGTGCCAGCAAGACAGGGCCCAATGGCTACACCTTC. Translating gives CASKTGPNGYTF. This sequence joins TRBV6-1 and TRBJ1-2; 7 bases agree with TRBD1. The CDR3 totals 12 residues. V gave up 7 bases and J gave up 6 bases; unmatched junction bases: 5. Germline CDR1 is MNHNS and CDR2 is SASEGT.

The chain has TRBV18 and TRBJ1-1; TRBD1 is a possible D gene (6 bases). With 6 bases removed from V and 8 bases from J, the gap between germline ends came to 10 bases. The V gene's germline CDR1 is KGHSH and CDR2 LQKENI. CDR3 length: 11 amino acids. CDR3 DNA sequence: TGTGCCAGCTCTTCTGACAGGGAAGCTTTCTTT. It codes for CASSSDREAFF.

The chain carries TRBV7-9 and TRBJ1-1; D not certain. The CDR3 is 14 amino acids. V lost 9 bases and J 0 bases, leaving 14 bases between the germline ends. Germline values: CDR1 SEHNR, CDR2 FQNEAQ (reference sequence). CDR3 amino acids: CASYNPPMNTEAFF. The CDR3 region has the DNA TGTGCCAGTTACAATCCTCCCATGAACACTGAAGCTTTCTTT. The whole variable domain, filled in from reference TRBV7-9 and TRBJ1-1, reads DTGVSQNPRHKITKRGQNVTFRCDPISEHNRLYWYRQTLGQGPEFLTYFQNEAQLEKSRLLSDRFSAERPKGSFSTLEIQRTEQGDSAMYLCASYNPPMNTEAFFGQGTRLTVV.

V usage is TRBV29-1 and J usage is TRBJ1-3; no reliable D call. Trimming cost V 7 bases and J 4 bases, with 8 bases left between them. Germline CDR1 and CDR2: SQVTM and ANQGSEA. This CDR3 contains 11 residues. CDR3 sequence: CSAGIGNTIYF. CDR3 nucleotides: TGCAGCGCGGGGATCGGAAACACCATATATTTT.

The chain uses TRBV20-1 and TRBJ2-1, with 14 nucleotides matching TRBD2. The CDR3 is 17 amino acids. The ends lost 1 base at V and 15 bases at J; junction bases unmatched: 17. CDR1 and CDR2 from the germline V gene are DFQATT and SNEGSKA (reference sequence). This chain's CDR3 is CSARASLSGLAGVGPFF. In DNA form, the CDR3 reads TGCAGTGCTAGAGCGAGCCTATCGGGACTAGCGGGAGTGGGGCCGTTCTTC.

The gene calls are TRBV3-1 and TRBJ2-7, with D uncertain. In germline, CDR1 is LGHDT, CDR2 YNNKEL (reference sequence). Trimming took off 4 bases at V and 9 bases at J, with 13 bases between the two ends. This CDR3 is 12 amino acids long. CDR3 residues: CASSLRTGWQYF. CDR3 nucleotides: TGTGCCAGCAGCCTGAGAACTGGGTGGCAGTACTTC.

V usage is TRBV29-1 and J usage is TRBJ2-1; D might be TRBD1 (7 bases). This CDR3 is 15 amino acids long. Trimming cost V 2 bases and J 9 bases, with 20 bases left between them. Germline CDR1 is SQVTM and CDR2 is ANQGSEA. The CDR3 is CSVERGSEGAGEQFF. In DNA, the CDR3 is TGCAGCGTTGAAAGGGGCTCGGAGGGGGCAGGTGAGCAGTTCTTC.

V usage is TRBV5-1 and J usage is TRBJ1-2; TRBD1 is a possible D gene (6 bases). The CDR3 has 15 amino acids. From germline, CDR1 is SGHRS and CDR2 YFSETQ. The germline V and J ends were trimmed by 4 bases and 6 bases, with 19 bases remaining between them. For the CDR3, the DNA is TGCGCCAGCAGCGTCACAGGGACCGGGGGAGATGGCTACACCTTC. Its translation: CASSVTGTGGDGYTF. The full variable domain, in which reference TRBV5-1 and TRBJ1-2 provide the parts outside the CDR3, is KAGVTQTPRYLIKTRGQQVTLSCSPISGHRSVSWYQQTPGQGLQFLFEYFSETQRNKGNFPGRFSGRQFSNSRSEMNVSTLELGDSALYLCASSVTGTGGDGYTFGSGTRLTVV.

This chain uses TRBV6-2 or TRBV6-3 with TRBJ1-1, with TRBD1 as a possible D gene (5 bases). The CDR3 extends over 14 amino acids. CDR1 MNHEY and CDR2 SVGEGT come from the germline V gene. Trimming cost V 3 bases and J 4 bases, with 12 bases left between them. CDR3 residues: CASSYQGRTTEAFF. CDR3 nucleotides: TGTGCCAGCAGTTATCAGGGAAGGACCACTGAAGCTTTCTTT.

The chain combines TRBV11-2 with TRBJ2-5; D gene unclear. The V and J ends lost 0 bases and 4 bases respectively, with 15 bases between them. Germline CDR1 is SGHAT and CDR2 is FQNNGV. The CDR3 is 16 residues long. CDR3 nucleotides: TGTGCCAGCAGCTTAGATCCCAATGGGGTTGCAGAGACCCAGTACTTC. This sequence encodes CASSLDPNGVAETQYF.

This clonotype was counted once. The genes are TRBV5-1 and TRBJ2-2; TRBD1 matches 9 bases. V lost 3 bases to trimming and J lost 4 bases; unmatched junction nucleotides: 7. Germline CDR1 reads SGHRS; CDR2 reads YFSETQ. The CDR3 extends over 16 amino acids. CDR3 sequence: CASSWGDRDGTGELFF. The CDR3 nucleotides are TGCGCCAGCAGCTGGGGGGACAGGGATGGCACCGGGGAGCTGTTTTTT.

This chain joins TRBV5-1 and TRBJ2-3; D call uncertain. Germline V gene lookup returns CDR1 SGHRS and CDR2 YFSETQ. Trimming stripped 2 bases from V and 2 bases from J, with 9 bases between. The CDR3 is 14 amino acids. DNA of the CDR3: TGCGCCAGCAGCTTCGGACGGAACACAGATACGCAGTATTTT. Its protein product is CASSFGRNTDTQYF.

The chain employs TRBV25-1 and TRBJ2-5, with 9 bases that match TRBD1. The V segment lost 4 bases and the J segment 6 bases; nucleotides outside the gene matches: 3. CDR3 length: 13 amino acids. The germline V gene has CDR1 MGHDK and CDR2 SYGVNS. The CDR3 protein is CASSVGQGKTQYF. CDR3 nucleotide sequence: TGTGCCAGCAGTGTCGGACAGGGGAAGACCCAGTACTTC.

CDR3 sequence: CASSRSGGYYEQYF. CDR3 DNA: TGTGCCAGCAGTCGATCGGGAGGTTACTACGAGCAGTACTTC. The J gene is TRBJ2-7, the V gene TRBV6-5; 7 positions agree with TRBD2. V lost 5 bases, J lost 3 bases, and 7 bases stayed unmatched. CDR1 MNHEY and CDR2 SVGAGI come from the germline V gene. This CDR3 has 14 amino acids.

The chain has TRBV7-2 and TRBJ2-1; tentative D call: TRBD1 (6 bases). V was pared by 5 bases and J by 3 bases, with 14 bases between. Germline V gives CDR1 SGHTA, CDR2 FQGNSA. This CDR3 is built from 15 residues. CDR3 nucleotide sequence: TGTGCCAGCAGCCGGGGAAGGACAGTCTACAATGAGCAGTTCTTC. It is translated as CASSRGRTVYNEQFF. The whole variable domain, filled in from reference TRBV7-2 and TRBJ2-1, reads GAGVSQSPSNKVTEKGKDVELRCDPISGHTALYWYRQSLGQGLEFLIYFQGNSAPDKSGLPSDRFSAERTGGSVSTLTIQRTQQEDSAVYLCASSRGRTVYNEQFFGPGTRLTVL.

The J gene is TRBJ2-7, the V gene TRBV29-1; D call uncertain. V was cut by 8 bases and J by 2 bases, with 13 bases left in between. Germline loops: CDR1 SQVTM, CDR2 ANQGSEA. The CDR3 totals 12 residues. Here the CDR3 reads CSLQTPTYEQYF. CDR3 DNA sequence: TGCAGCTTACAGACACCCACCTACGAGCAGTACTTC.

The chain recombines TRBV10-3 with TRBJ1-3; 7 bases match TRBD1. The CDR3 is made up of 14 amino acids. Unmatched junction bases numbered 4, after V lost 6 bases and J lost 2 bases. Germline lookup yields CDR1 ENHRY and CDR2 SYGVKD. The CDR3 bases are TGTGCCATCAGGGGGGACAGAACTGGAAACACCATATATTTT. Its protein is CAIRGDRTGNTIYF.